The rows below give T cell receptor beta chains drawn from one sample of a study of T cell changes during pregnancy in multiple sclerosis. TCRdb's table, derived via immunoSEQ multiplex PCR, lists solely in-frame clones and lacks some. The table lists 58,000 or so clones, around 93% of them singletons, with about 2.5% in the top ten. The sequencing used peripheral blood, collected in the first trimester of pregnancy. These receptors originate from a female donor with multiple sclerosis, enrolled in a pregnancy study. Each CDR3 is given with its conserved first and last residue. Each record gives: V gene, clone size, J gene, D gene, CDR3 protein, CDR3 DNA. D genes are given only for firm matches. The size entry is marked missing in some rows and otherwise reads once, few, many or a size class.

v_gene: TRBV15
abundance: medium-sized
j_gene: TRBJ1-5
d_gene: TRBD1
CDR3aa: CATSRDDRASQPQHF
CDR3nt: TGTGCCACCAGCAGGGACGACAGGGCTAGTCAGCCCCAGCATTTT

v_gene: TRBV29-1
abundance: .
j_gene: TRBJ2-7
d_gene: .
CDR3aa: CSVVGTYSYEQYF
CDR3nt: TGCAGCGTTGTGGGCACCTACTCCTACGAGCAGTACTTC

v_gene: TRBV10-3
abundance: .
j_gene: TRBJ2-2
d_gene: .
CDR3aa: CAISETTSTSTGELFF
CDR3nt: TGTGCCATCAGTGAGACGACTAGTACGAGCACCGGGGAGCTGTTTTTT

v_gene: TRBV11-2
abundance: .
j_gene: TRBJ1-3
d_gene: TRBD1
CDR3aa: CASSPSDRGGGNTIYF
CDR3nt: TGTGCCAGCAGCCCCTCGGACAGGGGTGGTGGAAACACCATATATTTT

v_gene: TRBV7-3
abundance: .
j_gene: TRBJ1-2
d_gene: .
CDR3aa: CASSLLGGNHGYTF
CDR3nt: TGTGCCAGCAGCTTATTAGGGGGAAACCATGGCTACACCTTC

v_gene: TRBV7-6
abundance: .
j_gene: TRBJ2-1
d_gene: .
CDR3aa: CASSLGMGLSYNEQFF
CDR3nt: TGTGCCAGCAGCTTAGGAATGGGGCTGTCCTACAATGAGCAGTTCTTC

v_gene: TRBV6-1
abundance: once
j_gene: TRBJ1-2
d_gene: .
CDR3aa: CASRGLDGYTF
CDR3nt: TGTGCCAGCAGGGGCCTTGATGGCTACACCTTC

v_gene: TRBV6-5
abundance: .
j_gene: TRBJ2-7
d_gene: .
CDR3aa: CASSQGQYYEQYF
CDR3nt: TGTGCCAGCAGCCAGGGCCAATACTACGAGCAGTACTTC

v_gene: TRBV28
abundance: .
j_gene: TRBJ2-2
d_gene: .
CDR3aa: CASSTMFIRTGLAGELFF
CDR3nt: TGTGCCAGCAGTACAATGTTCATTCGCACAGGTTTGGCCGGGGAGCTGTTTTTT

v_gene: TRBV27
abundance: .
j_gene: TRBJ1-5
d_gene: TRBD1
CDR3aa: CASSRGTGPNQPQHF
CDR3nt: TGTGCCAGCAGCCGGGGGACAGGCCCCAATCAGCCCCAGCATTTT

v_gene: TRBV2
abundance: .
j_gene: TRBJ2-1
d_gene: TRBD1
CDR3aa: CASSGQGGYYNEQFF
CDR3nt: TGTGCCAGCAGTGGACAGGGGGGGTATTACAATGAGCAGTTCTTC

v_gene: TRBV10-2
abundance: once
j_gene: TRBJ2-1
d_gene: .
CDR3aa: CASSKERSLLDNEQFF
CDR3nt: TGCGCCAGCAGTAAGGAGCGGTCCCTCCTAGACAATGAGCAGTTCTTC

v_gene: TRBV13
abundance: .
j_gene: TRBJ2-2
d_gene: .
CDR3aa: CASSLARGGTGELFF
CDR3nt: TGTGCCAGCAGCTTGGCACGAGGGGGCACCGGGGAGCTGTTTTTT

v_gene: TRBV11-2
abundance: .
j_gene: TRBJ2-7
d_gene: .
CDR3aa: CASRGAVTRGSYEQYF
CDR3nt: TGTGCCAGCAGAGGTGCCGTAACTAGAGGGTCCTACGAGCAGTACTTC

v_gene: TRBV7-6
abundance: .
j_gene: TRBJ2-1
d_gene: .
CDR3aa: CASEIIGSYNEQFF
CDR3nt: TGTGCCAGCGAGATTATTGGCTCCTACAATGAGCAGTTCTTC

v_gene: TRBV5-4
abundance: .
j_gene: TRBJ2-2
d_gene: TRBD1
CDR3aa: CASSLPGTGVITGELFF
CDR3nt: TGTGCCAGCAGCTTGCCCGGGACAGGGGTGATCACCGGGGAGCTGTTTTTT

v_gene: TRBV2
abundance: .
j_gene: TRBJ2-5
d_gene: .
CDR3aa: CASSEGLQVRETQYF
CDR3nt: TGTGCCAGCAGTGAAGGTTTGCAGGTTAGGGAGACCCAGTACTTC

v_gene: TRBV19
abundance: once
j_gene: TRBJ2-1
d_gene: TRBD1
CDR3aa: CASSIAPPGGVRRNEQFF
CDR3nt: TGTGCCAGTAGTATAGCCCCGCCAGGGGGAGTCCGAAGGAATGAGCAGTTCTTC

v_gene: TRBV19
abundance: .
j_gene: TRBJ1-4
d_gene: .
CDR3aa: CASSIGQFNEKLFF
CDR3nt: TGTGCCAGTAGTATAGGACAGTTTAATGAAAAACTGTTTTTT

v_gene: TRBV4-1
abundance: .
j_gene: TRBJ1-6
d_gene: .
CDR3aa: CASSQDFRTPGSSYNSPLHF
CDR3nt: TGCGCCAGCAGCCAAGATTTTAGGACACCAGGTAGCTCCTATAATTCACCCCTCCACTTT

v_gene: TRBV9
abundance: .
j_gene: TRBJ1-5
d_gene: .
CDR3aa: CASGQINQPQHF
CDR3nt: TGTGCCAGCGGACAGATAAATCAGCCCCAGCATTTT

v_gene: TRBV6-6
abundance: once
j_gene: TRBJ1-2
d_gene: .
CDR3aa: CASSYTRGYGYTF
CDR3nt: TGTGCCAGCAGTTACACCCGGGGGTATGGCTACACCTTC

v_gene: TRBV6-1
abundance: .
j_gene: TRBJ1-5
d_gene: .
CDR3aa: CATARQVNQPQHF
CDR3nt: TGTGCCACCGCCCGGCAGGTCAATCAGCCCCAGCATTTT

v_gene: TRBV7-9
abundance: .
j_gene: TRBJ1-1
d_gene: .
CDR3aa: CASSVQNTEAFF
CDR3nt: TGTGCCAGCAGCGTACAGAACACTGAAGCTTTCTTT

v_gene: TRBV2
abundance: .
j_gene: TRBJ1-2
d_gene: .
CDR3aa: CASTTLPAGLYGYTF
CDR3nt: TGTGCCAGCACCACTCTGCCTGCAGGGCTCTATGGCTACACCTTC